A single sample is the source of the 20 T cell receptor beta chains below, sequenced in a study of blood T cell repertoires in COVID-19. Some clones are missing from TCRdb's copy, which holds only in-frame ones; the method was immunoSEQ multiplex PCR. The data show about 74,000 clones, 80% to 95% seen once. Material: peripheral blood. The receptors were gathered from a woman in her forties or fifties in a cohort sampled during active COVID-19.

To note about this clone: Germline is not matched at one junction end, which may reflect a read error. The chain links TRBV24-1 to TRBJ1-2, with 7 bases matching TRBD1. Germline-derived CDR1 and CDR2 are KGHDR and SFDVKD. The CDR3 loop spans 14 amino acids. The CDR3 is CVTSDPAGTDGYTF. CDR3 sequence (DNA): TGTGTCACCAGTGACCCCGCCGGGACAGATGGCTACACCTTC.

With regard to this clone: Germline is not matched at one junction end, which may reflect a read error. The chain carries TRBV5-4 and TRBJ1-2; maybe TRBD1 (5 bases). This CDR3 has 13 amino acids. Germline V CDR1 and CDR2: SGHNT, YYREEE (reference sequence). The CDR3 protein is CASSLGAGYIQAF. CDR3 bases: TGTGCCAGCAGCTTAGGGGCAGGGTATATTCAAGCCTTC.

The V gene is TRBV12-3 or TRBV12-4, the J gene TRBJ2-1; maybe TRBD2 (5 bases). V was shortened by 3 bases and J by 9 bases, with 12 bases between the two germline ends. CDR3 length: 13 residues. CDR3 DNA sequence: TGTGCCAGCAGTTTTAGATCGACTACTGAGCAGTTCTTC. It specifies CASSFRSTTEQFF.

The table lists this clone with a few counts. The CDR3 region has the DNA TGTGCCAGCAGCCAGTCCGGCGGACCGACTAGCGGTTTCTACGAGCAGTACTTC. Protein product: CASSQSGGPTSGFYEQYF. The rearrangement links TRBV4-2 to TRBJ2-7; 9 positions agree with TRBD2. Losses at the gene ends were 3 bases for V and 3 bases for J; bases not matched to a gene: 15. This CDR3 is 18 amino acids long. Germline V gene lookup returns CDR1 LGHNA and CDR2 YNFKEQ.

The rearrangement links TRBV6-2 or TRBV6-3 to TRBJ2-7; TRBD2 matches at 8 bases. CDR1 is MNHEY, CDR2 SVGEGT, per germline. The CDR3 is made up of 17 amino acids. V lost 6 bases, J lost 1 base, and 14 bases stayed unmatched. The CDR3 nucleotides read TGTGCCAGCAGCCGTACAGAACCGGGACTAGGATCCTACGAGCAGTACTTC. Its protein is CASSRTEPGLGSYEQYF.

A single count supports this clone. V and J are TRBV7-9 and TRBJ2-2; perhaps TRBD1 as D (6 bases). V gave up 8 bases and J gave up 2 bases, with 9 bases separating them. This CDR3 region has 13 residues. Germline lookup yields CDR1 SEHNR and CDR2 FQNEAQ (reference sequence). CDR3 residues: CASGDINTGELFF. The CDR3 nucleotides read TGTGCCAGCGGGGACATTAACACCGGGGAGCTGTTTTTT.

This clone is a singleton in its sample. DNA of the CDR3: TGTGCCAGCAGCGTTGTGGAGGGGATTGAGAACTATGGCTACACCTTC. This translates into CASSVVEGIENYGYTF. The chain combines TRBV9 with TRBJ1-2; possibly TRBD1 for D (5 bases). Germline CDR1 reads SGDLS; CDR2 reads YYNGEE. V was shortened by 2 bases and J by 2 bases, with 16 bases between the two germline ends. The CDR3 extends over 16 amino acids.

The J gene is TRBJ2-1, the V gene TRBV19, with 13 bases fitting TRBD2. Germline CDR1 reads LNHDA; CDR2 reads SQIVND (reference sequence). V dropped 8 bases and J dropped 0; count of bases not matched to a gene: 10. The CDR3 consists of 18 residues. The CDR3 DNA sequence: TGTGCCAGTTCTCGGACTAGCGGGAGCGTTAGCTCCTACAATGAGCAGTTCTTC. Protein sequence: CASSRTSGSVSSYNEQFF.

This chain connects TRBV29-1 to TRBJ2-1, with 10 bases aligning to TRBD2. J gave up 8 bases and V 3 bases, and 7 bases lay outside the gene matches. The CDR3 contains 14 residues. Germline V gene sequence: CDR1 SQVTM, CDR2 ANQGSEA. CDR3 coding DNA: TGCAGCGTTGAGGCTAGCGGGAGAGGGGATGAGCAGTTCTTC. Protein: CSVEASGRGDEQFF.

J is TRBJ1-5 and V is TRBV7-9, with TRBD1 matching 9 bases. V was pared by 4 bases and J by 6 bases, with 7 bases of the junction left unmatched. The V gene's germline CDR1 is SEHNR and CDR2 FQNEAQ (reference sequence). The CDR3 covers 15 residues. For the CDR3, the DNA is TGTGCCAGCAGCTCGTGGACAGGGGAGGTTCAGCCCCAGCATTTT. It specifies CASSSWTGEVQPQHF.

The table lists this clone with a count of one. The V and J genes are TRBV29-1 and TRBJ2-1, with D possibly matching TRBD2 (5 bases). Germline V gene lookup returns CDR1 SQVTM and CDR2 ANQGSEA. V gave up 5 bases and J gave up 7 bases, with 15 bases separating them. The CDR3 consists of 13 residues. The CDR3 reads CSVQRARGNEQFF. CDR3 sequence (DNA): TGCAGCGTTCAGAGAGCGAGAGGGAATGAGCAGTTCTTC.

The chain carries TRBV5-6 and TRBJ1-1; D gene uncertain. The CDR3 extends over 12 amino acids. Germline V gives CDR1 SGHDT, CDR2 YYEEEE. V was pared by 2 bases and J by 2 bases, with 4 bases between. The CDR3: CASSFSNTEAFF. Here the CDR3 DNA reads TGTGCCAGCAGCTTTTCTAACACTGAAGCTTTCTTT.

V gene TRBV3-1 (or the pseudogene TRBV3-2) combines with J gene TRBJ1-4; the D gene is possibly TRBD1 (6 bases). Germline CDR1 LGHDT, CDR2 YNNKEL (reference sequence). The CDR3 loop spans 16 amino acids. V dropped 2 bases and J dropped 5 bases, with 15 bases sitting between them. This CDR3 is CASSQRYRAGNEKLFF. DNA for the CDR3: TGTGCCAGCAGCCAAAGGTACAGGGCAGGAAATGAAAAACTGTTTTTT.

This sequence joins TRBV28 and TRBJ1-3, with D tentatively TRBD1 (5 bases). Per the germline V gene, CDR1 is MDHEN and CDR2 is SYDVKM. There are 12 residues in the CDR3. V dropped 6 bases and J dropped 9 bases, with 12 bases sitting between them. This chain's CDR3 is CASRAGWSTIYF. CDR3 coding DNA: TGTGCCAGCAGGGCAGGGTGGAGCACCATATATTTT.

This sequence joins TRBV18 and TRBJ2-3, with D possibly being TRBD1 (5 bases). Germline CDR1 KGHSH, CDR2 LQKENI. V shed 4 bases and J shed 2 bases, with 16 bases lying between them. CDR3 length: 16 residues. The CDR3 loop is CASSRGTGANTDTQYF. CDR3 in DNA: TGTGCCAGCTCACGGGGAACAGGCGCGAACACAGATACGCAGTATTTT.

The chain carries TRBV3-1 (or the pseudogene TRBV3-2) and TRBJ1-1, with TRBD1 matching over 9 bases. J was trimmed by 4 bases and V by 4 bases; bases with no gene match: 7. The CDR3 is 15 residues long. Germline CDR1 and CDR2: LGHDT and YNNKEL (reference sequence). Here the CDR3 DNA reads TGTGCCAGCAGCCGGGGACAGGGAGGTGGCACTGAAGCTTTCTTT. It is translated as CASSRGQGGGTEAFF.

The CDR3 sequence: CASSILAGQETQYF. The CDR3 DNA is TGTGCCAGCAGTATCTTAGCGGGGCAAGAGACCCAGTACTTC. The chain joins TRBV6-5 to TRBJ2-5; 8 positions match TRBD2. This CDR3 contains 14 residues. Germline V gene sequence: CDR1 MNHEY, CDR2 SVGAGI. V shed 5 bases, J shed 2 bases, and the junction held 4 bases outside the gene matches.

V gene TRBV5-1 combines with J gene TRBJ2-7, with 13 bases lining up with TRBD2. This CDR3 has 15 amino acids. Germline V gene sequence: CDR1 SGHRS, CDR2 YFSETQ. With 4 bases clipped from V and 2 bases from J, the junction kept 3 bases outside the gene matches. The DNA for the CDR3 is TGCGCCAGCAGCGGTGGACTAGCGGGAGCCTACGAGCAGTACTTC. Translated: CASSGGLAGAYEQYF. Complete variable domain (other parts from reference TRBV5-1 and TRBJ2-7): KAGVTQTPRYLIKTRGQQVTLSCSPISGHRSVSWYQQTPGQGLQFLFEYFSETQRNKGNFPGRFSGRQFSNSRSEMNVSTLELGDSALYLCASSGGLAGAYEQYFGPGTRLTVT.

The genes are TRBV27 and TRBJ2-5, with TRBD1 as a possible D gene (7 bases). The V end was cut by 4 bases, the J end by 2 bases, with 17 bases between. CDR3 length: 16 residues. Looked up from germline, CDR1 is MNHEY and CDR2 is SMNVEV (reference sequence). CDR3 nucleotides: TGTGCCAGCAGTTCCCCCCGGAGGGGGCCGCAAGAGACCCAGTACTTC. The encoded protein is CASSSPRRGPQETQYF.

The rearrangement links TRBV18 to TRBJ2-7; perhaps TRBD2 as D (6 bases). This CDR3 comprises 15 residues. V lost 3 bases and J lost 3, with 15 bases in between. Germline CDR1 KGHSH, CDR2 LQKENI. CDR3 amino acids: CASSPSAGNNYEQYF. DNA for the CDR3: TGTGCCAGCTCACCCTCGGCGGGGAATAACTACGAGCAGTACTTC.